A single sample is the source of the 11 T cell receptor beta chains below, sequenced in a study of blood T cell repertoires in COVID-19. Repertoires were generated with immunoSEQ multiplex PCR, while TCRdb's copy carries only in-frame clones and drops some. The repertoire consists of roughly 87,000 clones, with approximately 89% occurring once and the leading ten covering about 0.51%. Sequenced sample: peripheral blood. All receptors derive from a man in his 60s with acute or convalescent COVID-19.

This clone was detected once. The genes are TRBV7-3 and TRBJ2-2; TRBD1 matches 11 bases. CDR1 is SGHTA and CDR2 is FQGTGA in the germline V gene. Trimming took 2 bases from V and 7 from J; bases not matched to a gene: 9. The CDR3 is made up of 17 amino acids. CDR3 region: CASSLSRGQGVGGELFF. CDR3 bases: TGTGCCAGCAGCTTATCACGGGGACAGGGGGTCGGCGGGGAGCTGTTTTTT.

The CDR3 DNA follows: TGTGCCAGTAAAGGGACTAGCGGGGTTAATGAGCAGTTCTTC. As protein: CASKGTSGVNEQFF. The chain has TRBV19 and TRBJ2-1, with 13 bases fitting TRBD2. V lost 7 bases and J lost 7; bases outside the gene matches: 4. The CDR3 runs 14 residues. The germline V gene encodes CDR1 LNHDA and CDR2 SQIVND (reference sequence).

This clone came up once. The chain uses TRBV5-1 and TRBJ1-1; tentative D call: TRBD1 (6 bases). The CDR3 is made up of 15 amino acids. The germline CDR1 and CDR2 sequences are SGHRS and YFSETQ. Trimming left V 1 base short and J 2 bases short, with 12 bases between. The CDR3, as DNA: TGCGCCAGCAGCTTGTCCGGGGGGCCCAACACTGAAGCTTTCTTT. Its protein product is CASSLSGGPNTEAFF.

The genes are TRBV19 and TRBJ1-1, with D hard to call. The CDR3 spans 16 residues. The germline CDR1 and CDR2 sequences are LNHDA and SQIVND (reference sequence). V was shortened by 3 bases and J by 0 bases, with 14 bases between the two germline ends. The CDR3 DNA sequence: TGTGCCAGTAGTATGAGCGGACTCCGAATGAACACTGAAGCTTTCTTT. Amino acid sequence: CASSMSGLRMNTEAFF.

The chain uses TRBV9 and TRBJ1-1; a possible D gene is TRBD1 (5 bases). Trimming shortened V by 5 bases and J by 3 bases, and 14 bases separated the two germline ends. Germline V gene lookup returns CDR1 SGDLS and CDR2 YYNGEE. This CDR3 region has 14 residues. The CDR3 region is CASSPGHGDTEAFF. In DNA, the CDR3 is TGTGCCAGCAGTCCAGGGCATGGGGACACTGAAGCTTTCTTT.

The chain links TRBV6-8 to TRBJ2-1, with a tentative D call TRBD2 (5 bases). Germline values: CDR1 MNHGY, CDR2 SAAAGT. The V gene lost 6 bases and the J gene lost 4 bases, with 13 bases spanning the gap. The CDR3 runs 14 residues. For the CDR3, the DNA is TGTGCCAGCAGCCTGGACTGGACTTACAATGAGCAGTTCTTC. Translated, it gives CASSLDWTYNEQFF.

The chain couples TRBV9 to TRBJ1-6; tentatively, D is TRBD1 (5 bases). Trimming removed 0 bases at V and 7 bases at J, with 20 bases between. CDR3 length equals 18 residues. The V gene's germline CDR1 is SGDLS and CDR2 YYNGEE. CDR3 DNA sequence: TGTGCCAGCAGCGTAGTAGGTGGAGTCGGGGGTATGAATTCACCCCTCCACTTT. It codes for CASSVVGGVGGMNSPLHF.

This clone was counted only a few times. This sequence joins TRBV5-1 and TRBJ2-7; 7 bases align to TRBD2. Germline CDR1 is SGHRS and CDR2 is YFSETQ. J gave up 0 bases and V 0 bases, and 3 bases lay outside the gene matches. The CDR3 is 15 amino acids. The CDR3 DNA reads TGCGCCAGCAGCTTGGTTGGCGGGAGCTCCTACGAGCAGTACTTC. It translates to CASSLVGGSSYEQYF.

The CDR3 region is CSVEATGAGLNTEAFF. The CDR3 bases are TGCAGCGTTGAAGCGACAGGGGCGGGACTGAACACTGAAGCTTTCTTT. The gene calls are TRBV29-1 and TRBJ1-1, with 8 nucleotides matching TRBD1. Germline V gene data show CDR1 as SQVTM and CDR2 as ANQGSEA. V shed 1 base and J 0 bases; nucleotides not matched to a gene: 7. The CDR3 is 16 amino acids.

This clone was detected only once. Other DNA sequences from this sample encode an identical CDR3 as well. This chain connects TRBV12-3 or TRBV12-4 to TRBJ1-1; unclear D gene. V was shortened by 6 bases and J by 0 bases, with 8 bases between the two germline ends. CDR3 length equals 13 residues. CDR3 DNA sequence: TGTGCCAGCAGCAAACAAGTGAACACTGAAGCTTTCTTT. Protein product: CASSKQVNTEAFF.

This sequence joins TRBV30 and TRBJ2-1; 7 bases align to TRBD2. This CDR3 comprises 14 residues. V dropped 8 bases and J dropped 4; count of bases not matched to a gene: 11. Germline CDR1 and CDR2: GTSNPN and SVGIG (reference sequence). CDR3 DNA: TGTGCCGGGGGATGGGGGGGACGGTACAATGAGCAGTTCTTC. Translating gives CAGGWGGRYNEQFF.